The next 21 T cell receptor beta chains were all read from a single sample in a study of blood T cell repertoires in COVID-19. Libraries were prepared by immunoSEQ multiplex PCR; TCRdb keeps only in-frame clonotypes and omits some of them. The sample contains 200,000 or so clones, approximately 90% of which appear only once. The specimen was peripheral blood. These receptors were taken from a man aged 50 to 59 with COVID-19, enrolled during active disease.

The chain combines TRBV27 with TRBJ1-1; D remains unclear. The CDR3 has 15 amino acids. Trimming cost V 2 bases and J 5 bases, with 15 bases left between them. Looked up from germline, CDR1 is MNHEY and CDR2 is SMNVEV (reference sequence). CDR3 residues: CASSLGGLGWTEAFF. CDR3 nucleotides: TGTGCCAGCAGTTTAGGCGGACTGGGTTGGACTGAAGCTTTCTTT.

V usage is TRBV7-9 and J usage is TRBJ1-1; 7 bases fit TRBD1. The V gene end was trimmed by 4 bases and the J gene end by 6 bases; junction bases not matched to a gene: 11. The CDR3 runs to 15 residues. The V gene's germline CDR1 is SEHNR and CDR2 FQNEAQ (reference sequence). The CDR3 DNA reads TGTGCCAGCAGCTCGCAATCCAGGGGGTCCTCTGAAGCTTTCTTT. This sequence encodes CASSSQSRGSSEAFF.

The CDR3 loop is CASSSRRAVETQYF. The CDR3 DNA is TGTGCCAGCAGCTCCCGCCGCGCGGTGGAGACCCAGTACTTC. This sequence joins TRBV11-2 and TRBJ2-5, with unresolved D. Germline V gives CDR1 SGHAT, CDR2 FQNNGV. V was trimmed by 4 bases and J by 5 bases, leaving 14 bases between them. The length of the CDR3 is 14 residues.

The J gene is TRBJ2-5, the V gene TRBV7-9, with 10 bases identical to TRBD2. The CDR3 consists of 14 residues. After removal of 1 base from V and 5 bases from J, the junction contained 1 base not matched to a gene. The germline V gene has CDR1 SEHNR and CDR2 FQNEAQ (reference sequence). CDR3 in DNA: TGTGCCAGCAGCTTAGTACTAGCGGGGGAGACCCAGTACTTC. Its translation is CASSLVLAGETQYF.

As DNA, the CDR3 is TGTGCCTGGACTAGCGGGAGTATCCATGAGCAGTTCTTC. Translating it yields CAWTSGSIHEQFF. The J gene is TRBJ2-1, the V gene TRBV30; 10 bases align to TRBD2. V shed 4 bases, J shed 8 bases, and the junction held 5 bases outside the gene matches. CDR3 length: 13 residues. The germline V gene encodes CDR1 GTSNPN and CDR2 SVGIG (reference sequence).

The chain combines TRBV11-1 with TRBJ2-5; 11 bases are a match to TRBD2. The CDR3 contains 16 residues. The V gene's germline CDR1 is SGHAT and CDR2 FQDESV (reference sequence). Trimming removed 0 bases from V and 5 bases from J; junction bases left unmatched: 5. The DNA of the CDR3 is TGTGCCAGCAGCTTAGCACTAGCGGGAGTCTCTGAGACCCAGTACTTC. Translation gives CASSLALAGVSETQYF.

The V and J genes are TRBV6-6 and TRBJ1-5; no reliable D call. V was pared by 0 bases and J by 6 bases, with 15 bases between. This CDR3 is built from 16 residues. Germline CDR1 MNHNY, CDR2 SVGAGI (reference sequence). CDR3 sequence (DNA): TGTGCCAGCAGTTACTCGACCGTTGGGGAGGGTCAGCCCCAGCATTTT. Translated, it gives CASSYSTVGEGQPQHF.

The CDR3 DNA is TGTGCCAGCAGCTCGGGGAAGGAGCAGTACTTC. As protein: CASSSGKEQYF. This chain links TRBV7-3 with TRBJ2-7; weak D call: TRBD2 (5 bases). V lost 4 bases and J lost 7, with 8 bases in between. Per germline, CDR1 SGHTA and CDR2 FQGTGA. The CDR3 consists of 11 residues.

The J gene is TRBJ1-6, the V gene TRBV27, with 7 bases fitting TRBD1. The CDR3 has 16 residues. Germline CDR1 reads MNHEY; CDR2 reads SMNVEV (reference sequence). The junction had 9 bases not matched to a gene; V was cut back by 2 bases and J by 8 bases. CDR3 in DNA: TGTGCCAGCAGTTTACTTCGGCCAGGGGGATATTCACCCCTCCACTTT. Translated, it gives CASSLLRPGGYSPLHF.

This chain joins TRBV7-3 and TRBJ2-1; TRBD1 aligns across 7 bases. The CDR3 is made up of 16 amino acids. Trimming at V came to 5 bases and at J to 0 bases, leaving 7 bases not matched to a gene. Germline lookup yields CDR1 SGHTA and CDR2 FQGTGA. This CDR3 is CASSIQTGSSYNEQFF. The CDR3 DNA is TGTGCCAGCAGCATACAGACAGGGAGCTCCTACAATGAGCAGTTCTTC.

This clone has just one count. The chain employs TRBV7-3 and TRBJ2-7, with D maybe TRBD2 (6 bases). The V end was cut by 2 bases, the J end by 2 bases, with 16 bases between. The CDR3 totals 16 residues. Germline assignment: CDR1 SGHTA and CDR2 FQGTGA. In DNA, the CDR3 is TGTGCCAGCAGCTTAGATGCGGCGGGAACTCCCTACGAGCAGTACTTC. Translating gives CASSLDAAGTPYEQYF.

This clone appeared a few times. The DNA for the CDR3 is TGTGCCAGTAGTAAGTCAGGGGCCACTGAAGCTTTCTTT. Translating it yields CASSKSGATEAFF. The J gene is TRBJ1-1, the V gene TRBV19, with D possibly TRBD1 on 6 matching bases. Germline values: CDR1 LNHDA, CDR2 SQIVND (reference sequence). This CDR3 region has 13 residues. V was clipped by 4 bases and J by 4 bases, with 10 bases between them.

This chain uses TRBV6-2 or TRBV6-3 with TRBJ1-2, with 7 bases lining up with TRBD1. The CDR3 length is 15 residues. Per the germline V gene, CDR1 is MNHEY and CDR2 is SVGEGT. With V trimmed by 2 bases and J by 7 bases, 10 bases remained unmatched. The CDR3 here is CASSYNPGGLAGYTF. The CDR3 DNA is TGTGCCAGCAGTTACAATCCAGGGGGGCTTGCTGGCTACACCTTC.

V gene TRBV11-2 combines with J gene TRBJ2-7; D might be TRBD1 (7 bases). V was clipped by 1 base and J by 6 bases, with 10 bases between them. This CDR3 contains 13 residues. Germline loops: CDR1 SGHAT, CDR2 FQNNGV. Here the CDR3 reads CASSLVEGAEQYF. The CDR3 nucleotides are TGTGCCAGCAGCTTAGTGGAGGGGGCCGAGCAGTACTTC.

The CDR3 nucleotides are TGTGCCAGCTCACCTAAGCGGGAGCCCGGGGAGCTGTTTTTT. Translating it yields CASSPKREPGELFF. The V gene is TRBV18, the J gene TRBJ2-2; 8 bases fit TRBD2. J was trimmed by 6 bases and V by 3 bases; bases with no gene match: 3. Germline V gives CDR1 KGHSH, CDR2 LQKENI. The CDR3 is 14 amino acids. The full variable domain, with the rest looked up from reference TRBV18 and TRBJ2-2, is NAGVMQNPRHLVRRRGQEARLRCSPMKGHSHVYWYRQLPEEGLKFMVYLQKENIIDESGMPKERFSAEFPKEGPSILRIQQVVRGDSAAYFCASSPKREPGELFFGEGSRLTVL.

This clone was seen once. This chain uses TRBV6-4 with TRBJ2-3, with D possibly TRBD2 on 6 matching bases. The CDR3 is 16 residues long. Looked up from germline, CDR1 is MRHNA and CDR2 is SNTAGT. V gave up 0 bases and J gave up 4 bases, with 14 bases separating them. CDR3 loop: CASSDSRGGGADTQYF. DNA for the CDR3: TGTGCCAGCAGTGACTCGCGTGGGGGAGGTGCAGATACGCAGTATTTT.

Concerning this clone: Other nucleotide sequences from this sample produce the same CDR3. The chain recombines TRBV12-3 or TRBV12-4 with TRBJ1-2, with a possible D match to TRBD1 (5 bases). V was cut by 1 base and J by 8 bases, with 8 bases left in between. The CDR3 is made up of 12 amino acids. The CDR3 here is CASSLEGSGYTF. CDR3 nucleotide sequence: TGTGCCAGCAGTTTAGAGGGGTCAGGCTACACCTTC.

The chain links TRBV11-2 to TRBJ2-7; 8 bases are a match to TRBD1. The junction had 4 bases not matched to a gene; V was cut back by 4 bases and J by 5 bases. This CDR3 comprises 13 residues. Germline V gene sequence: CDR1 SGHAT, CDR2 FQNNGV. Here the CDR3 DNA reads TGTGCCAGCAGCTCGGACAGGGAGGACGAGCAGTACTTC. This translates into CASSSDREDEQYF.

The J gene is TRBJ1-6, the V gene TRBV13, with 10 bases lining up with TRBD1. The V segment lost 5 bases and the J segment 6 bases; nucleotides outside the gene matches: 1. The CDR3 contains 14 residues. The germline gives CDR1 PRHDT, CDR2 FYEKMQ (reference sequence). CDR3 DNA sequence: TGTGCCAGCAGCCGACAGGGGGCTAATTCACCCCTCCACTTT. Translated: CASSRQGANSPLHF.

The rearrangement uses TRBV3-1 (or the pseudogene TRBV3-2) and TRBJ2-1, with TRBD2 matching over 11 bases. V lost 3 bases to trimming and J lost 3 bases; unmatched junction nucleotides: 7. Germline V CDR1 and CDR2: LGHDT, YNNKEL (reference sequence). The CDR3 consists of 17 residues. The CDR3 is CASSQGTSGPFYNEQFF. CDR3 nucleotides: TGTGCCAGCAGCCAGGGGACTAGCGGCCCTTTCTACAATGAGCAGTTCTTC.

The chain recombines TRBV10-3 with TRBJ1-2; perhaps TRBD1 as D (6 bases). CDR3 length: 14 amino acids. Trimming took off 6 bases at V and 6 bases at J, with 17 bases between the two ends. Germline V gives CDR1 ENHRY, CDR2 SYGVKD. CDR3 amino acids: CAIRGGQLVDGYTF. In DNA form, the CDR3 reads TGTGCCATCAGGGGCGGACAGTTGGTGGATGGCTACACCTTC.